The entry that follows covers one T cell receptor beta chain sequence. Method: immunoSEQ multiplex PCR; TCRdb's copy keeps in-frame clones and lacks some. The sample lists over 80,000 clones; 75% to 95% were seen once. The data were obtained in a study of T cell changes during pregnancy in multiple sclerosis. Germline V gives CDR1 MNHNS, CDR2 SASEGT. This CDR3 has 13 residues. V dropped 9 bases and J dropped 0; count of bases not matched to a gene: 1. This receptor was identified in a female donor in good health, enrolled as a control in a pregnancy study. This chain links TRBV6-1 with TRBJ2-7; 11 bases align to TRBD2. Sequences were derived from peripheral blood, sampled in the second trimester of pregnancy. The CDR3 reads CASTSGGSYEQYF. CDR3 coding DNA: TGTGCCAGTACTAGCGGGGGCTCCTACGAGCAGTACTTC.